These 23 T cell receptor beta chains were sequenced from one sample in a study of shared clonotypes between healthy human individuals. Repertoires were generated with immunoSEQ multiplex PCR, while TCRdb's copy carries only in-frame clones and drops some. The table has more than 2,000,000 clones, 90% to 95% seen once. Sequencing used naive CD4+ T cells sorted from blood. Subset denoted: CD45RA+ positively selected. All receptors derive from a man younger than 35 in good health.

The rearrangement links TRBV9 to TRBJ2-5, with 8 bases aligning to TRBD1. This CDR3 has 15 residues. V trimming: 4 bases; J trimming: 5 bases; junction bases outside the gene matches: 10. Germline CDR1 SGDLS, CDR2 YYNGEE. This CDR3 reads CASSPQTGALETQYF. The DNA of the CDR3 is TGTGCCAGCAGCCCACAGACAGGGGCCCTGGAGACCCAGTACTTC. The variable domain in full, completed from reference TRBV9 and TRBJ2-5, reads DSGVTQTPKHLITATGQRVTLRCSPRSGDLSVYWYQQSLDQGLQFLIQYYNGEERAKGNILERFSAQQFPDLHSELNLSSLELGDSALYFCASSPQTGALETQYFGPGTRLLVL.

Details on this clone: The same CDR3 is also encoded by other DNA sequences in this sample. This sequence joins TRBV7-9 and TRBJ2-3; 7 bases line up with TRBD2. Germline V gives CDR1 SEHNR, CDR2 FQNEAQ (reference sequence). V was clipped by 5 bases and J by 2 bases; unmatched bases: 4. The CDR3 has 14 residues. The CDR3, as DNA: TGTGCCAGCAGCCCTGGGACTACCACAGATACGCAGTATTTT. Protein: CASSPGTTTDTQYF.

The V call is TRBV7-6, the J call TRBJ2-3, with a tentative D call TRBD2 (6 bases). The CDR3 is 14 amino acids. Germline CDR1 is SGHVS and CDR2 is FNYEAQ. Trimming pared 2 bases from V and 10 bases from J, leaving 16 bases between. The CDR3 DNA reads as TGTGCCAGCAGCTTAAGTCTAGTGGAGGGTGCGCAGTATTTT. Protein sequence: CASSLSLVEGAQYF.

The chain carries TRBV5-1 and TRBJ2-1, with TRBD1 matching over 7 bases. Germline V gene lookup returns CDR1 SGHRS and CDR2 YFSETQ. This CDR3 is 14 amino acids long. Trimming cost V 4 bases and J 3 bases; bases outside gene matches: 4. The CDR3 region is CASSPGQNYNEQFF. Here the CDR3 DNA reads TGCGCCAGCAGCCCGGGACAGAACTACAATGAGCAGTTCTTC.

Turning to this clone: Different DNA sequences within this sample yield the same CDR3. V and J are TRBV18 and TRBJ1-5; D is undetermined. V was trimmed by 3 bases and J by 6 bases, leaving 9 bases between them. Germline assignment: CDR1 KGHSH and CDR2 LQKENI. The CDR3 loop spans 13 amino acids. The CDR3 sequence: CASSPDGGQPQHF. The CDR3 region has the DNA TGTGCCAGCTCACCCGATGGAGGTCAGCCCCAGCATTTT.

The CDR3 coding sequence is TGTGCCAGCAGGGCGGCGGGAGGACACGAGCAGTACTTC. Encoded protein: CASRAAGGHEQYF. The chain is built from TRBV6-1 and TRBJ2-7, with TRBD2 matching over 8 bases. The V segment lost 6 bases and the J segment 5 bases; nucleotides outside the gene matches: 6. Germline CDR1 reads MNHNS; CDR2 reads SASEGT. The CDR3 spans 13 residues.

The chain links TRBV5-8 to TRBJ2-5; D possibly corresponds to TRBD1 (6 bases). The CDR3 totals 15 residues. Germline-derived CDR1 and CDR2 are SGHTS and YDEGEE. V shed 4 bases and J shed 0 bases, with 13 bases lying between them. CDR3: CASSPYTGNQETQYF. For the CDR3, the DNA is TGTGCCAGCAGCCCTTACACAGGGAACCAAGAGACCCAGTACTTC. Supplemented by reference TRBV5-8 and TRBJ2-5, the full variable domain reads EAGVTQSPTHLIKTRGQQATLRCSPISGHTSVYWYQQALGLGLQFLLWYDEGEERNRGNFPPRFSGRQFPNYSSELNVNALELEDSALYLCASSPYTGNQETQYFGPGTRLLVL.

The genes are TRBV19 and TRBJ2-5, with TRBD2 matching over 7 bases. The CDR3 spans 13 residues. CDR1 and CDR2 (germline): LNHDA, SQIVND (reference sequence). J lost 4 bases, V lost 6 bases, and 5 bases had no gene match. CDR3 amino acids: CASRSGKLETQYF. DNA for the CDR3: TGTGCCAGTAGGAGCGGGAAGCTAGAGACCCAGTACTTC.

This chain uses TRBV6-5 with TRBJ1-2, with D possibly matching TRBD1 (5 bases). There are 14 residues in the CDR3. The V gene's germline CDR1 is MNHEY and CDR2 SVGAGI. The V end was cut by 6 bases, the J end by 4 bases, with 15 bases between. The CDR3 DNA sequence: TGTGCCAGCAGCCGCACGACAGCCAGCTATGGCTACACCTTC. It is translated as CASSRTTASYGYTF.

This rearrangement joins TRBV29-1 to TRBJ2-7; D may be TRBD1 or TRBD2 (5 bases each). V was shortened by 5 bases and J by 7 bases, with 18 bases between the two germline ends. The length of the CDR3 is 13 residues. Germline CDR1 reads SQVTM; CDR2 reads ANQGSEA. In nucleotides, the CDR3 is TGCAGCGTTATGGGGACGGCGACTGTAGAGCAGTACTTC. The encoded protein is CSVMGTATVEQYF.

This clone was observed a single time. V usage is TRBV6-4 and J usage is TRBJ2-1; TRBD2 aligns across 8 bases. CDR1 and CDR2 from the germline V gene are MRHNA and SNTAGT. With V trimmed by 6 bases and J by 6 bases, 7 bases remained unmatched. The CDR3 loop spans 14 amino acids. The CDR3 loop is CASSEREWGNEQFF. The CDR3, as DNA: TGTGCCAGCAGCGAGCGGGAGTGGGGCAATGAGCAGTTCTTC.

Notes on this clone: This specimen includes other DNA sequences encoding the same CDR3. V and J are TRBV28 and TRBJ1-1; D might be TRBD1 (6 bases). Germline V gives CDR1 MDHEN, CDR2 SYDVKM. The CDR3 is 14 amino acids. V was trimmed by 6 bases and J by 2 bases, leaving 13 bases between them. CDR3 residues: CASRSTGLNTEAFF. In DNA, the CDR3 is TGTGCCAGCAGGTCCACAGGGTTAAACACTGAAGCTTTCTTT.

Of note for this clone: The sample holds other DNA sequences that translate to the same CDR3. V and J are TRBV7-2 and TRBJ2-1, with TRBD2 identical over 11 bases. Germline CDR1 is SGHTA and CDR2 is FQGNSA. The CDR3 totals 13 residues. The V segment lost 6 bases and the J segment 7 bases; nucleotides outside the gene matches: 2. CDR3 DNA: TGTGCCAGCAGACTAGCGGGAGTTAATGAGCAGTTCTTC. Residues: CASRLAGVNEQFF.

This clone was seen a few times. The chain employs TRBV4-1 and TRBJ1-1; no reliable D call. The V and J ends lost 0 bases and 0 bases respectively, with 11 bases between them. CDR3 length equals 16 residues. Germline CDR1 and CDR2: MGHRA and YSYEKL. The CDR3 here is CASSQDYSRMNTEAFF. The DNA for the CDR3 is TGCGCCAGCAGCCAAGATTATTCCCGTATGAACACTGAAGCTTTCTTT.

The rearrangement uses TRBV9 and TRBJ1-5; no clear D. Germline V gene data show CDR1 as SGDLS and CDR2 as YYNGEE. The CDR3 consists of 15 residues. Trimming left V 0 bases short and J 3 bases short, with 10 bases between. The CDR3 bases are TGTGCCAGCAGCGTAGATGGGCAGATCAATCAGCCCCAGCATTTT. Its protein is CASSVDGQINQPQHF. The whole variable domain, filled in from reference TRBV9 and TRBJ1-5, reads DSGVTQTPKHLITATGQRVTLRCSPRSGDLSVYWYQQSLDQGLQFLIQYYNGEERAKGNILERFSAQQFPDLHSELNLSSLELGDSALYFCASSVDGQINQPQHFGDGTRLSIL.

The CDR3 region has the DNA TGCGCCACCCAGACCGGGACAGGGCCAAACACCGGGGAGCTGTTTTTT. Encoded protein: CATQTGTGPNTGELFF. This chain joins TRBV10-1 and TRBJ2-2; the match to TRBD1 covers 9 bases. CDR3 size: 16 residues. The V and J ends lost 10 bases and 2 bases, in that order; junction bases with no gene match: 11. The germline gives CDR1 WNHNN, CDR2 SYGVQD (reference sequence).

The gene calls are TRBV30 and TRBJ2-3; a weak D match, TRBD2 (6 bases). V gave up 2 bases and J gave up 4 bases, with 10 bases separating them. This CDR3 region has 13 residues. Per the germline V gene, CDR1 is GTSNPN and CDR2 is SVGIG (reference sequence). The CDR3 DNA follows: TGTGCCTGGAGTACGGGGGTGTCAGATACGCAGTATTTT. It yields the protein CAWSTGVSDTQYF.

The rearrangement joins TRBV5-1 to TRBJ2-2; D possibly corresponds to TRBD1 (6 bases). This CDR3 is 16 amino acids long. The V end lost 4 bases, the J end lost 1 base, and 14 bases lay between the germline ends. Germline V CDR1 and CDR2: SGHRS, YFSETQ. The CDR3 DNA follows: TGCGCCAGCAGCCCCACCCCGACAGGGAACACCGGGGAGCTGTTTTTT. Protein sequence: CASSPTPTGNTGELFF.

Points on this clone: Within the sample, other DNA sequences also encode this same CDR3. DNA of the CDR3: TGTGCCAGCAGCCCCGGGGGCTCCTACGAGCAGTACTTC. Its translation: CASSPGGSYEQYF. V is TRBV11-2 and J is TRBJ2-7, with D tentatively TRBD2 (6 bases). Germline lookup yields CDR1 SGHAT and CDR2 FQNNGV. The CDR3 runs 13 residues. Trimming cost V 5 bases and J 0 bases, with 8 bases left between them.

The CDR3 DNA follows: TGTGCCAGCAGTGAAGGGTTGGGCAGGGTCAATCAGCCCCAGCATTTT. Translated, it gives CASSEGLGRVNQPQHF. This sequence joins TRBV6-1 and TRBJ1-5, with D possibly being TRBD1 (5 bases). V shed 1 base and J shed 3 bases, with 13 bases lying between them. The CDR3 contains 16 residues. Germline V gene lookup returns CDR1 MNHNS and CDR2 SASEGT.

V is TRBV10-2 and J is TRBJ2-7; D not resolved. There are 14 residues in the CDR3. V was shortened by 10 bases and J by 0 bases, with 16 bases between the two germline ends. Germline assignment: CDR1 WSHSY and CDR2 SAAADI. The CDR3 region is CATNIGWSSYEQYF. Written as DNA, the CDR3 is TGCGCCACGAACATAGGATGGAGCTCCTACGAGCAGTACTTC.

The chain joins TRBV7-9 to TRBJ2-7; D is possibly TRBD1 or TRBD2 (5 bases each). V lost 1 base and J lost 2, with 15 bases in between. The CDR3 covers 16 residues. CDR1 is SEHNR and CDR2 is FQNEAQ in the germline V gene (reference sequence). DNA for the CDR3: TGTGCCAGCAGCTTAGGAGGGGCGCTTCATACCTACGAGCAGTACTTC. Residues: CASSLGGALHTYEQYF.

To note about this clone: Different DNA sequences within this sample yield the same CDR3. This chain joins TRBV6-5 and TRBJ2-7; a weak D match, TRBD1 (6 bases). The germline gives CDR1 MNHEY, CDR2 SVGAGI. The CDR3 contains 14 residues. Trimming took 2 bases from V and 2 from J, leaving 10 bases between them. The chain's CDR3 is CASSYGGQAYEQYF. CDR3 sequence (DNA): TGTGCCAGCAGTTACGGGGGCCAGGCCTACGAGCAGTACTTC.